Following are 32 T cell receptor beta chains from one sample sequenced in a study of cytomegalovirus exposure and HLA in healthy donors. The PCR was carried out with 60 Vbeta primers and 13 Jbeta primers. Profiled with immunoSEQ multiplex PCR; TCRdb holds only in-frame clones, not every one. The data contain over 65,000 clones, roughly 69% of them seen just once; the ten biggest clones take up about 6.9%. The sequencing input was PBMCs. All receptors come from a woman aged 50 to 65 in good health and CMV-seropositive.

This chain connects TRBV12-5 to TRBJ2-5; TRBD1 matches 7 bases. Germline CDR1 and CDR2: LGHNT and FRNRAP. V was clipped by 6 bases and J by 0 bases; unmatched bases: 4. CDR3 size: 14 residues. The CDR3 bases are TGTGCTAGTGGACAGGGGATGTACCAAGAGACCCAGTACTTC. This sequence encodes CASGQGMYQETQYF. Looking up the rest from reference TRBV12-5 and TRBJ2-5 gives the full variable domain: DARVTQTPRHKVTEMGQEVTMRCQPILGHNTVFWYRQTMMQGLELLAYFRNRAPLDDSGMPKDRFSAEMPDATLATLKIQPSEPRDSAVYFCASGQGMYQETQYFGPGTRLLVL.

The chain has TRBV19 and TRBJ1-2; D perhaps matches TRBD1 (6 bases). In germline, CDR1 is LNHDA, CDR2 SQIVND (reference sequence). Trimming pared 6 bases from V and 4 bases from J, leaving 18 bases between. The CDR3 length is 15 residues. This CDR3 reads CASSLDSRGVYGYTF. As DNA, the CDR3 is TGTGCCAGTAGCTTGGACAGCCGAGGAGTCTATGGCTACACCTTC.

Only a few counts were recorded for this clone. The rearrangement joins TRBV11-2 to TRBJ2-3; D gene ambiguous. Germline CDR1 SGHAT, CDR2 FQNNGV. V lost 5 bases and J 3 bases, leaving 9 bases between the germline ends. CDR3 size: 13 residues. CDR3 region: CASSHGDTDTQYF. The CDR3 DNA reads TGTGCCAGCAGCCATGGAGATACAGATACGCAGTATTTT.

This clone appeared a few times. This rearrangement joins TRBV29-1 to TRBJ1-1; no definite D call. Germline loops: CDR1 SQVTM, CDR2 ANQGSEA. The CDR3 extends over 11 amino acids. V dropped 4 bases and J dropped 5 bases, with 8 bases sitting between them. CDR3 DNA sequence: TGCAGCGTTGCCGGTACGACTGAAGCTTTCTTT. Protein product: CSVAGTTEAFF.

This clone has a handful of counts. This chain links TRBV7-9 with TRBJ2-1, with D possibly TRBD2 on 5 matching bases. The V and J ends lost 5 bases and 0 bases respectively, with 14 bases between them. The CDR3 spans 16 residues. CDR1 is SEHNR, CDR2 FQNEAQ, per germline (reference sequence). CDR3 loop: CASSGLAGHSYNEQFF. CDR3 coding DNA: TGTGCCAGCAGCGGCCTGGCGGGTCACTCCTACAATGAGCAGTTCTTC.

This chain uses TRBV28 with TRBJ2-1, with D perhaps TRBD1 (6 bases). CDR3 size: 16 residues. Germline CDR1 reads MDHEN; CDR2 reads SYDVKM. Trimming took 6 bases from V and 3 from J, leaving 18 bases between them. CDR3 in amino acids: CASSRLDSFLYNEQFF. The CDR3 DNA reads as TGTGCCAGCAGCCGGTTGGACAGCTTTCTCTACAATGAGCAGTTCTTC.

J is TRBJ1-4 and V is TRBV7-9; no reliable D call. Trimming took 0 bases from V and 3 from J, leaving 5 bases between them. The CDR3 is 14 amino acids. Germline CDR1 SEHNR, CDR2 FQNEAQ (reference sequence). The CDR3 region has the DNA TGTGCCAGCAGCTTAGCGCTACCTAATGAAAAACTGTTTTTT. Its translation: CASSLALPNEKLFF.

This clone was recorded a few times. The chain uses TRBV19 and TRBJ1-2; D call uncertain. The CDR3 covers 13 residues. Trimming took 4 bases from V and 0 from J, leaving 6 bases between them. Germline values: CDR1 LNHDA, CDR2 SQIVND (reference sequence). CDR3 in DNA: TGTGCCAGTAGTAAGACAACTAACTATGGCTACACCTTC. Translation gives CASSKTTNYGYTF. Looking up the rest from reference TRBV19 and TRBJ1-2 gives the full variable domain: DGGITQSPKYLFRKEGQNVTLSCEQNLNHDAMYWYRQDPGQGLRLIYYSQIVNDFQKGDIAEGYSVSREKKESFPLTVTSAQKNPTAFYLCASSKTTNYGYTFGSGTRLTVV.

This clone came up once. The chain employs TRBV27 and TRBJ1-5; 7 nucleotides match TRBD1. J was trimmed by 11 bases and V by 0 bases; bases with no gene match: 10. The CDR3 sequence is 15 residues long. Germline V CDR1 and CDR2: MNHEY, SMNVEV (reference sequence). CDR3 loop: CASSLSQGGFESQHF. In DNA, the CDR3 is TGTGCCAGCAGTTTATCGCAGGGGGGCTTTGAGTCCCAGCATTTT.

This clone has only one observation. This chain joins TRBV28 and TRBJ1-5; TRBD1 matches at 9 bases. Losses at the gene ends were 3 bases for V and 3 bases for J; bases not matched to a gene: 6. Germline lookup yields CDR1 MDHEN and CDR2 SYDVKM. The CDR3 covers 16 residues. The CDR3 region has the DNA TGTGCCAGCAGTTTGGGAAGGACAGGGGACAATCAGCCCCAGCATTTT. Translated, it gives CASSLGRTGDNQPQHF. Variable domain in full (rest from reference TRBV28 and TRBJ1-5): DVKVTQSSRYLVKRTGEKVFLECVQDMDHENMFWYRQDPGLGLRLIYFSYDVKMKEKGDIPEGYSVSREKKERFSLILESASTNQTSMYLCASSLGRTGDNQPQHFGDGTRLSIL.

The chain joins TRBV4-1 to TRBJ1-5; D is ambiguous. The germline V gene has CDR1 MGHRA and CDR2 YSYEKL. CDR3 length: 13 amino acids. V was shortened by 0 bases and J by 10 bases, with 10 bases between the two germline ends. The CDR3, as DNA: TGCGCCAGCAGCCAAGATCGGGTCGGTCCCCAGCATTTT. Encoded protein: CASSQDRVGPQHF.

This chain joins TRBV16 and TRBJ2-1, with a possible D match to TRBD1 (6 bases). Germline CDR1 KGHSY, CDR2 FQNENV. This CDR3 contains 11 residues. Trimming cost V 7 bases and J 13 bases, with 14 bases left between them. Written as DNA, the CDR3 is TGTGCCAGCAAAACCTCCAGGGGACAGTTCTTC. Protein: CASKTSRGQFF.

This clone was recorded a few times. The chain is built from TRBV23-1 and TRBJ2-5; D is perhaps TRBD1 (5 bases). TRBV23-1 is marked as an open reading frame, function uncertain. This CDR3 region has 15 residues. Between the trimmed V and J ends, which lost 4 bases and 5 bases, there was a span of 17 bases. DNA for the CDR3: TGCGCCAGCAGTCGGAAGGGGCGGACCCTGGAGACCCAGTACTTC. Its protein product is CASSRKGRTLETQYF.

This clone has just a few counts. The chain carries TRBV25-1 and TRBJ2-3; tentative D call: TRBD1 (6 bases). Trimming left V 7 bases short and J 3 bases short, with 20 bases between. The CDR3 length is 16 residues. Germline values: CDR1 MGHDK, CDR2 SYGVNS. CDR3 coding DNA: TGTGCCAGCATACCCATTCGAGGGGGATGGACAGATACGCAGTATTTT. Translating it yields CASIPIRGGWTDTQYF.

The chain employs TRBV18 and TRBJ1-1; D call uncertain. In germline, CDR1 is KGHSH, CDR2 LQKENI. V was cut by 1 base and J by 4 bases, with 13 bases left in between. The CDR3 runs 15 residues. The CDR3 sequence is CASSPRREAGTEAFF. The CDR3, as DNA: TGTGCCAGCTCACCACGGAGGGAGGCGGGCACTGAAGCTTTCTTT.

The chain combines TRBV7-7 with TRBJ2-2, with D uncertain. Germline CDR1 is SSHAT and CDR2 is FNYEAQ (reference sequence). The CDR3 extends over 11 amino acids. CDR3 sequence: CATLNTGELFF. CDR3 DNA sequence: TGTGCAACATTGAACACCGGGGAGCTGTTTTTT. Filled out from reference TRBV7-7 and TRBJ2-2, the complete variable domain reads GAGVSQSPRYKVTKRGQDVTLRCDPISSHATLYWYQQALGQGPEFLTYFNYEAQPDKSGLPSDRFSAERPEGSISTLTIQRTEQRDSAMYRCATLNTGELFFGEGSRLTVL.

The chain couples TRBV6-1 to TRBJ1-6; 7 nucleotides agree with TRBD1. In germline, CDR1 is MNHNS, CDR2 SASEGT. CDR3 length equals 16 residues. J lost 11 bases, V lost 2 bases, and 12 bases had no gene match. In DNA, the CDR3 is TGTGCCAGCAGTGAAACCCCGACAGGGTGGGATACACCCCTCCACTTT. Translated: CASSETPTGWDTPLHF.

The chain joins TRBV5-1 to TRBJ1-1; 7 bases match TRBD1. Germline loops: CDR1 SGHRS, CDR2 YFSETQ. Trimming took 4 bases from V and 1 from J; bases not matched to a gene: 4. This CDR3 is 14 amino acids long. CDR3 bases: TGCGCCAGCAGCGCCGGGACAGCGAACACTGAAGCTTTCTTT. Amino acid sequence: CASSAGTANTEAFF. Filled out from reference TRBV5-1 and TRBJ1-1, the complete variable domain reads KAGVTQTPRYLIKTRGQQVTLSCSPISGHRSVSWYQQTPGQGLQFLFEYFSETQRNKGNFPGRFSGRQFSNSRSEMNVSTLELGDSALYLCASSAGTANTEAFFGQGTRLTVV.

The V gene is TRBV5-6, the J gene TRBJ2-5; 10 bases map to TRBD1. With the DNA end fitting TRBJ2-7 better, the J assignment may be wrong. Germline loops: CDR1 SGHDT, CDR2 YYEEEE. CDR3 size: 15 residues. The CDR3 nucleotides read TGTGCCAGCAGCTTCCGGGACAGGGGAGGCTACGAGCAGTACTTC. This sequence encodes CASSFRDRGGYEQYF.

This chain connects TRBV5-4 to TRBJ1-6; perhaps TRBD1 as D (6 bases). V lost 4 bases to trimming and J lost 7 bases, with 18 bases between them. CDR1 SGHNT and CDR2 YYREEE come from the germline V gene (reference sequence). The length of the CDR3 is 16 residues. CDR3 region: CASSHGGLTGNSPLHF. The CDR3 coding sequence is TGTGCCAGCAGCCATGGGGGCCTGACTGGAAATTCACCCCTCCACTTT.

The V and J genes are TRBV12-2 and TRBJ1-2; whether TRBD1, the table's D call, matches the DNA was not checked. TRBV12-2 is described as a pseudogene. This CDR3 is 15 amino acids long. CDR3 nucleotide sequence: TGTGCAAGTCGCTCTTCGGGGGACAGAGGATATGGCTACACCTTC. It encodes CASRSSGDRGYGYTF.

The chain is built from TRBV10-3 and TRBJ2-1; tentative D call: TRBD1 (5 bases). Between the trimmed V and J ends, which lost 8 bases and 4 bases, there was a span of 15 bases. Germline CDR1 ENHRY, CDR2 SYGVKD. The CDR3 sequence is 14 residues long. The CDR3 nucleotides read TGTGCCATCTCAGGGAACCTACTTTACAATGAGCAGTTCTTC. Its translation: CAISGNLLYNEQFF.

Comments on this clone: This same CDR3 is encoded by further DNA sequences in the sample. This chain links TRBV27 with TRBJ1-5; possibly TRBD1 for D (6 bases). V was shortened by 8 bases and J by 0 bases, with 14 bases between the two germline ends. This CDR3 spans 15 amino acids. Germline V lookup: CDR1 MNHEY, CDR2 SMNVEV (reference sequence). In DNA form, the CDR3 reads TGTGCCAGCCGGATAGGGACACTTAGCAATCAGCCCCAGCATTTT. Translating gives CASRIGTLSNQPQHF.

The chain couples TRBV27 to TRBJ1-2, with no clear D. The CDR3 extends over 11 amino acids. Germline values: CDR1 MNHEY, CDR2 SMNVEV (reference sequence). V was pared by 6 bases and J by 5 bases, with 7 bases between. This CDR3 is CASRGGYGYTF. The CDR3 bases are TGTGCCAGCAGGGGAGGGTATGGCTACACCTTC.

The genes are TRBV19 and TRBJ1-1, with 8 bases lining up with TRBD1. Germline values: CDR1 LNHDA, CDR2 SQIVND (reference sequence). J gave up 2 bases and V 3 bases, and 8 bases lay outside the gene matches. This CDR3 has 16 residues. CDR3 protein: CASSMAGGAFNTEAFF. CDR3 coding DNA: TGTGCCAGTAGTATGGCAGGGGGCGCCTTTAACACTGAAGCTTTCTTT.

The rearrangement uses TRBV9 and TRBJ1-1; tentatively, D is TRBD1 (6 bases). Per germline, CDR1 SGDLS and CDR2 YYNGEE. Trimming stripped 3 bases from V and 1 base from J, with 10 bases between. The CDR3 covers 14 residues. DNA of the CDR3: TGTGCCAGCAGCGCCGCAGGGGAGAACACTGAAGCTTTCTTT. As protein: CASSAAGENTEAFF.

Only one count was recorded for this clone. The gene calls are TRBV6-1 and TRBJ2-6, with unresolved D. The CDR3 has 15 residues. V was trimmed by 4 bases and J by 0 bases, leaving 7 bases between them. CDR1 and CDR2 from the germline V gene are MNHNS and SASEGT. The DNA of the CDR3 is TGTGCCAGCAGTGCAACAGCCTCTGGGGCCAACGTCCTGACTTTC. Translating gives CASSATASGANVLTF.

The CDR3 loop reads CASSSSGSGANVLTF. CDR3 coding DNA: TGTGCCAGCAGCAGTTCGGGCTCTGGGGCCAACGTCCTGACTTTC. The rearrangement links TRBV6-1 to TRBJ2-6; D unresolved. Trimming pared 6 bases from V and 0 bases from J, leaving 9 bases between. The CDR3 covers 15 residues. Per the germline V gene, CDR1 is MNHNS and CDR2 is SASEGT.

V usage is TRBV6-5 and J usage is TRBJ1-1, with 10 bases identical to TRBD1. Germline assignment: CDR1 MNHEY and CDR2 SVGAGI. The length of the CDR3 is 15 residues. J gave up 7 bases and V 2 bases, and 7 bases lay outside the gene matches. Written as DNA, the CDR3 is TGTGCCAGCAGTTACCGGGGACAGGGGAGAGATGAAGCTTTCTTT. Amino acid sequence: CASSYRGQGRDEAFF.

The gene calls are TRBV6-1 and TRBJ1-3; D might be TRBD1 (6 bases). CDR1 is MNHNS and CDR2 is SASEGT in the germline V gene. The germline V and J ends were trimmed by 7 bases and 2 bases, with 9 bases remaining between them. This CDR3 is 13 amino acids long. The CDR3: CASIGGPGNTIYF. The CDR3 DNA reads as TGTGCCAGCATAGGGGGACCTGGAAACACCATATATTTT.

The chain has TRBV5-1 and TRBJ1-2; perhaps TRBD1 as D (6 bases). Germline loops: CDR1 SGHRS, CDR2 YFSETQ. The length of the CDR3 is 14 residues. Trimming shortened V by 0 bases and J by 1 base, and 7 bases separated the two germline ends. CDR3 region: CASSLEQGNYGYTF. The CDR3 bases are TGCGCCAGCAGCTTGGAACAGGGTAACTATGGCTACACCTTC. The whole variable domain, remainder taken from reference TRBV5-1 and TRBJ1-2, is KAGVTQTPRYLIKTRGQQVTLSCSPISGHRSVSWYQQTPGQGLQFLFEYFSETQRNKGNFPGRFSGRQFSNSRSEMNVSTLELGDSALYLCASSLEQGNYGYTFGSGTRLTVV.

The chain is built from TRBV10-3 and TRBJ2-7; D perhaps matches TRBD1 (5 bases). V was pared by 8 bases and J by 4 bases, with 24 bases between. The CDR3 contains 16 residues. Germline V lookup: CDR1 ENHRY, CDR2 SYGVKD. The CDR3 reads CAIFNRRQLSGYEQYV. CDR3 bases: TGTGCCATCTTCAACCGGCGACAGCTATCTGGGTACGAGCAGTACGTC.